This is a list of T cell receptor beta chains from one sample in a study of identical twins. MiXCR, applied by TCRdb to the 5' RACE reads, yields one record per CDR3 protein. This table has some 730,000 distinct CDR3 sequences, over 15% appearing once. The data were also submitted as part of a second study, on T cells expressing NK-cell markers.

Sequenced material: PBMCs. The receptors stem from a woman aged 18 to 35 in good health. CDR3s include the opening cysteine and the closing phenylalanine or tryptophan.

>TRBV29-1|TRBJ2-5
CSVGTQYF
>TRBV6-5|TRBJ2-5
CASSGTSGGVYF
>TRBV7-6|TRBJ2-2
CASSGRKREGVITGELFF
>TRBV7-2|TRBJ1-5
CASSFDDRTSQPQHF
>TRBV7-2|TRBJ2-7
CASSLRDSGDFNYEQYF
>TRBV15|TRBJ1-1
CATSPRTLNTEAFF
>TRBV20-1|TRBJ2-7
CSAVPGPYYEQYF
>TRBV3-1|TRBJ2-7
CASSQDRLDLYEQYF
>TRBV3-1|TRBJ2-7
CASSQDETPLWEQYF
>TRBV20-1|TRBJ2-5
CSALPGETQYF
>TRBV29-1|TRBJ2-5
CSVTAGTGNFETQYF
>TRBV5-1|TRBJ2-1
CASSLAPAYNEQFF
>TRBV5-1|TRBJ2-1
CASSFLNRAAYNEQFF
>TRBV29-1|TRBJ2-3
CSVEWPDTQYF
>TRBV5-1|TRBJ1-1
CASSLTPQNTEAFF
>TRBV25-1|TRBJ2-2
CASRGGGELFF
>TRBV20-1|TRBJ2-3
CSAHRRESDTQYF
>TRBV6-1|TRBJ1-2
CASTPHPLYGYTF
>TRBV20-1|TRBJ2-1
CSARYSGTSNEQFF
>TRBV18|TRBJ2-2
CASSPLQNTGELFF
>TRBV7-9|TRBJ1-1
CAAGSNTEAFF
>TRBV6-1|TRBJ2-7
CASSEGGESKQYF
>TRBV5-1|TRBJ1-1
CASSLELGMNTEAFF
>TRBV5-1|TRBJ2-1
CASSPGGPNNDLFF
>TRBV25-1|TRBJ2-2
CASSESGTRTGELFF
>TRBV20-1|TRBJ1-1
CSASVTAKAFF
>TRBV20-1|TRBJ1-2
CSARTDRSGYGYTF
>TRBV7-2|TRBJ1-1
CASGIGGNTEAFF
>TRBV6-5|TRBJ1-2
CASSSDRGYMYGYTF
>TRBV20-1|TRBJ2-7
CSAREEPDSEQYF
>TRBV6-1|TRBJ2-7
CASNIAWTGNYEQYF